A single sample gave rise to the 18 T cell receptor beta chains below, sequenced in a study of blood T cell repertoires in COVID-19. Clones were sequenced by immunoSEQ multiplex PCR, and TCRdb holds only the in-frame ones, with some missing. The data hold about 280,000 clones, with 65% to 90% observed a single time. Sequencing was carried out using peripheral blood. These receptors were taken from a man in his forties or fifties with active or convalescent COVID-19.

The V and J genes are TRBV18 and TRBJ1-2; D unresolved. The germline V and J ends were trimmed by 3 bases and 6 bases, with 5 bases remaining between them. Germline V gives CDR1 KGHSH, CDR2 LQKENI. This CDR3 spans 11 amino acids. As DNA, the CDR3 is TGTGCCAGCTCACCCACTGATGGCTACACCTTC. Protein: CASSPTDGYTF.

This chain links TRBV3-1 (or the pseudogene TRBV3-2) with TRBJ2-3, with D possibly matching TRBD2 (6 bases). V was clipped by 4 bases and J by 2 bases, with 10 bases between them. Germline CDR1 and CDR2: LGHDT and YNNKEL (reference sequence). The CDR3 has 14 amino acids. The CDR3 DNA is TGTGCCAGCAGCCCTAGGCGGGACACAGATACGCAGTATTTT. Translation gives CASSPRRDTDTQYF.

The chain links TRBV4-1 to TRBJ2-2; 9 nucleotides line up with TRBD1. V was pared by 7 bases and J by 5 bases, with 5 bases of the junction left unmatched. Germline V CDR1 and CDR2: MGHRA, YSYEKL. The CDR3 loop spans 14 amino acids. CDR3 amino acids: CASTLQGATGELFF. The CDR3 coding sequence is TGCGCCAGCACCTTACAGGGGGCTACCGGGGAGCTGTTTTTT.

This clone was detected only a few times. The chain links TRBV10-3 to TRBJ1-1; possible D gene TRBD1, 6 bases. CDR1 ENHRY and CDR2 SYGVKD come from the germline V gene. This CDR3 is 14 amino acids long. The V end was cut by 4 bases, the J end by 5 bases, with 14 bases between. The CDR3 DNA reads TGTGCCATCAGTGTTATGGGGGCAGGGACTGAAGCTTTCTTT. It yields the protein CAISVMGAGTEAFF.

J is TRBJ1-6 and V is TRBV27, with D possibly matching TRBD1 (6 bases). The CDR3 consists of 20 residues. V was clipped by 5 bases and J by 0 bases, with 23 bases between them. The V gene's germline CDR1 is MNHEY and CDR2 SMNVEV (reference sequence). The CDR3 loop reads CASSRVMGRGPNSYNSPLHF. DNA for the CDR3: TGTGCCAGCAGTCGGGTTATGGGCAGGGGCCCCAACTCCTATAATTCACCCCTCCACTTT.

The chain joins TRBV5-5 to TRBJ2-7; 11 nucleotides align to TRBD2. Germline lookup yields CDR1 SGHKS and CDR2 YYEKEE (reference sequence). The CDR3 covers 15 residues. The junction had 5 bases not matched to a gene; V was cut back by 1 base and J by 5 bases. For the CDR3, the DNA is TGTGCCAGCAGCTTGCAGGCTAGCGGGAGGAACGAGCAGTACTTC. Its protein product is CASSLQASGRNEQYF.

The CDR3 reads CASSLGAEGGYTF. CDR3 sequence (DNA): TGTGCCAGCAGCCTAGGAGCCGAGGGAGGCTACACCTTC. V usage is TRBV7-8 and J usage is TRBJ1-2; D uncertain. Germline CDR1 reads SGHVS; CDR2 reads FQNEAQ. The length of the CDR3 is 13 residues. V shed 5 bases and J shed 8 bases, with 15 bases lying between them.

V gene TRBV6-6 combines with J gene TRBJ2-3, with TRBD1 matching over 9 bases. The germline gives CDR1 MNHNY, CDR2 SVGAGI (reference sequence). The CDR3 spans 16 residues. Losses at the gene ends were 0 bases for V and 6 bases for J; bases not matched to a gene: 7. The CDR3 spells CASSYSGTGSEDTQYF. CDR3 DNA sequence: TGTGCCAGCAGTTACTCGGGGACAGGGAGCGAGGATACGCAGTATTTT.

This chain connects TRBV5-1 to TRBJ2-7; D call uncertain. The germline CDR1 and CDR2 sequences are SGHRS and YFSETQ. The V end was cut by 5 bases, the J end by 0 bases, with 12 bases between. This CDR3 is built from 14 residues. Written as DNA, the CDR3 is TGCGCCAGCAGTCCTAGTCCGAGCTCCTACGAGCAGTACTTC. As protein: CASSPSPSSYEQYF.

The CDR3 nucleotides are TGTGCCAGCACCAGCGTTGAAGAGACCCAGTACTTC. Translation gives CASTSVEETQYF. The rearrangement joins TRBV12-3 or TRBV12-4 to TRBJ2-5; no firm D call. Deletions cut 7 bases from V and 3 bases from J, with 9 bases between. There are 12 residues in the CDR3.

The genes are TRBV6-5 and TRBJ1-2; possibly TRBD1 for D (5 bases). With 5 bases removed from V and 5 bases from J, the gap between germline ends came to 9 bases. The CDR3 totals 12 residues. Germline lookup yields CDR1 MNHEY and CDR2 SVGAGI. The CDR3 loop is CASSRGGYGYTF. The CDR3 nucleotides read TGTGCCAGCAGTCGCGGGGGTTATGGCTACACCTTC.

The rearrangement uses TRBV5-6 and TRBJ1-5; possible D gene TRBD1, 6 bases. Germline V gives CDR1 SGHDT, CDR2 YYEEEE. V was cut by 3 bases and J by 3 bases, with 13 bases left in between. The CDR3 consists of 15 residues. As DNA, the CDR3 is TGTGCCAGCAGCTCTGGACAGAACTACAATCAGCCCCAGCATTTT. Amino acids: CASSSGQNYNQPQHF. The complete variable domain, with remaining parts taken from reference TRBV5-6 and TRBJ1-5, reads DAGVTQSPTHLIKTRGQQVTLRCSPKSGHDTVSWYQQALGQGPQFIFQYYEEEERQRGNFPDRFSGHQFPNYSSELNVNALLLGDSALYLCASSSGQNYNQPQHFGDGTRLSIL.

The chain uses TRBV5-6 and TRBJ1-1; TRBD1 might be the D (6 bases). The V gene's germline CDR1 is SGHDT and CDR2 YYEEEE. CDR3 length: 14 residues. Trimming cost V 0 bases and J 0 bases, with 6 bases left between them. CDR3 nucleotides: TGTGCCAGCAGCTTGGGGACAGTGAACACTGAAGCTTTCTTT. It encodes CASSLGTVNTEAFF.

V usage is TRBV7-2 and J usage is TRBJ1-6; D is possibly TRBD1 (6 bases). Trimming removed 1 base at V and 4 bases at J, with 11 bases between. CDR3 size: 16 residues. Per germline, CDR1 SGHTA and CDR2 FQGNSA. The CDR3 bases are TGTGCCAGCAGCTTAGTTTCAGGGGCGTATAATTCACCCCTCCACTTT. Protein sequence: CASSLVSGAYNSPLHF.

The chain employs TRBV18 and TRBJ1-4; D is ambiguous. Between the trimmed V and J ends, which lost 3 bases and 11 bases, there was a span of 10 bases. This CDR3 spans 12 amino acids. Germline-derived CDR1 and CDR2 are KGHSH and LQKENI. Written as DNA, the CDR3 is TGTGCCAGCTCACCGGCGGGGAGGAAACTGTTTTTT. The encoded protein is CASSPAGRKLFF.

This rearrangement joins TRBV27 to TRBJ2-7, with 8 bases aligning to TRBD2. The CDR3 runs to 16 residues. Looked up from germline, CDR1 is MNHEY and CDR2 is SMNVEV (reference sequence). The junction had 9 bases not matched to a gene; V was cut back by 5 bases and J by 0 bases. CDR3 nucleotide sequence: TGTGCCAGCAGTCCAAGCAGCGGGAGCGTCTCCTACGAGCAGTACTTC. Translated: CASSPSSGSVSYEQYF.

This clone has only a few counts. This sequence joins TRBV6-2 or TRBV6-3 and TRBJ2-1; 13 bases are a match to TRBD2. The ends lost 5 bases at V and 10 bases at J; junction bases unmatched: 8. The CDR3 has 15 amino acids. CDR1 MNHEY and CDR2 SVGEGT come from the germline V gene. CDR3 sequence: CASSRTSGRSGEQFF. CDR3 nucleotides: TGTGCCAGCAGTAGGACTAGCGGGAGATCTGGGGAGCAGTTCTTC.

This clone was seen a few times. The gene calls are TRBV30 and TRBJ1-5, with D possibly matching TRBD1 (5 bases). Trimming stripped 2 bases from V and 4 bases from J, with 9 bases between. The CDR3 consists of 13 residues. CDR1 is GTSNPN and CDR2 is SVGIG in the germline V gene (reference sequence). CDR3 loop: CAWSKAGNQPQHF. CDR3 in DNA: TGTGCCTGGAGTAAGGCAGGGAATCAGCCCCAGCATTTT.